What follows are 26 T cell receptor beta chains derived from one specimen sequenced in a study of naive and memory T cell subsets. Regarding treatment: skin biopsy from PPD injection site in Mantoux-positive individual. A UMI-containing oligonucleotide was joined by 3' ligation to the TCR cDNA template. The SP2 primer and nested alpha and beta constant region primers amplified ligated cDNA in four rounds. Each CDR3 protein is one row after TCRdb ran MiXCR on the UMI-ligation and nested PCR reads. Of 40,000 or so distinct CDR3 sequences listed, approximately 11% were seen once; the top ten hold roughly 3.9%. The source was skin, collected from a tuberculin skin test site. Source of these receptors: an adult in good health.

This clonotype appeared many times. The V call is TRBV6-1, the J call TRBJ1-5; 7 bases are shared with TRBD1. The CDR3 contains 16 residues. V lost 2 bases, J lost 7 bases, and 11 bases stayed unmatched. Germline loops: CDR1 MNHNS, CDR2 SASEGT. The DNA of the CDR3 is TGTGCCAGCAGTGAATCGGCAGGGGGGATCGGGCAGCCCCAGCATTTT. Encoded protein: CASSESAGGIGQPQHF.

This rearrangement joins TRBV4-2 to TRBJ1-1, with a tentative D call TRBD1 (5 bases). This CDR3 has 16 residues. Germline-derived CDR1 and CDR2 are LGHNA and YNFKEQ. Trimming shortened V by 0 bases and J by 3 bases, and 14 bases separated the two germline ends. As DNA, the CDR3 is TGTGCCAGCAGCCAAGATATGAACTGGGGGGACACTGAAGCTTTCTTT. Its translation is CASSQDMNWGDTEAFF.

In its sample, this clonotype was seen a few times. The V gene is TRBV20-1, the J gene TRBJ1-6; D ambiguous. Germline V gene data show CDR1 as DFQATT and CDR2 as SNEGSKA (reference sequence). The CDR3 covers 13 residues. Trimming shortened V by 3 bases and J by 9 bases, and 12 bases separated the two germline ends. The CDR3 nucleotides are TGCAGTGCTAGTGGGCAGGATCGTTCACCCCTCCACTTT. Protein: CSASGQDRSPLHF.

This clonotype occurred many times. The rearrangement joins TRBV7-3 to TRBJ2-3; D possibly corresponds to TRBD2 (5 bases). The CDR3 extends over 16 amino acids. CDR1 and CDR2 (germline): SGHTA, FQGTGA. Trimming removed 0 bases from V and 2 bases from J, with 12 bases in between. The CDR3 here is CASSLTPGSLTDTQYF. The CDR3 DNA follows: TGTGCCAGCAGCTTAACTCCGGGGTCCCTCACAGATACGCAGTATTTT.

This clonotype was seen at least ten times. The chain uses TRBV7-8 and TRBJ1-2, with unresolved D. Trimming shortened V by 5 bases and J by 4 bases, and 17 bases separated the two germline ends. CDR3 length: 15 residues. The germline CDR1 and CDR2 sequences are SGHVS and FQNEAQ. The chain's CDR3 is CASSVGEATSYGYTF. The DNA of the CDR3 is TGTGCCAGCAGCGTCGGGGAGGCAACGAGCTATGGCTACACCTTC.

This clonotype turned up a few times. The chain combines TRBV2 with TRBJ2-5; 10 bases line up with TRBD1. Germline V lookup: CDR1 SNHLY, CDR2 FYNNEI. V lost 3 bases, J lost 4 bases, and 5 bases stayed unmatched. The CDR3 is 15 residues long. The CDR3 region is CASSDGTGASETQYF. In nucleotides, the CDR3 is TGTGCCAGCAGTGACGGGACAGGGGCATCAGAGACCCAGTACTTC.

This chain joins TRBV27 and TRBJ2-1; D may be TRBD2 (6 bases). CDR1 and CDR2 (germline): MNHEY, SMNVEV (reference sequence). CDR3 length equals 15 residues. Trimming took off 4 bases at V and 9 bases at J, with 19 bases between the two ends. CDR3 coding DNA: TGTGCCAGCAGTTACTCGGGACTGACGCCGCTTGAGCAGTTCTTC. Its translation is CASSYSGLTPLEQFF.

The table lists this clonotype with many counts. V and J are TRBV20-1 and TRBJ2-7; D remains ambiguous. The germline CDR1 and CDR2 sequences are DFQATT and SNEGSKA (reference sequence). Deletions cut 0 bases from V and 4 bases from J, with 7 bases between. CDR3 length: 12 residues. CDR3 protein: CSARDREYEQYF. In DNA form, the CDR3 reads TGCAGTGCTAGAGATCGAGAATACGAGCAGTACTTC.

This clonotype was recorded at least ten times. This chain connects TRBV27 to TRBJ2-1; the D gene is possibly TRBD1 (5 bases). Germline-derived CDR1 and CDR2 are MNHEY and SMNVEV (reference sequence). This CDR3 contains 18 residues. Trimming took off 5 bases at V and 0 bases at J, with 20 bases between the two ends. CDR3 region: CASSPTDPRRVSYNEQFF. Here the CDR3 DNA reads TGTGCCAGCAGTCCGACAGACCCACGTAGAGTCTCCTACAATGAGCAGTTCTTC.

Many counts were recorded for this clonotype. The V and J genes are TRBV29-1 and TRBJ1-2; TRBD1 is a possible D gene (6 bases). The CDR3 length is 11 residues. Looked up from germline, CDR1 is SQVTM and CDR2 is ANQGSEA. V was trimmed by 4 bases and J by 5 bases, leaving 8 bases between them. The CDR3 loop reads CSVAGEYGYTF. CDR3 nucleotides: TGCAGCGTTGCAGGGGAATATGGCTACACCTTC.

This clonotype was detected ten times or more. V usage is TRBV5-6 and J usage is TRBJ2-1; possibly TRBD1 for D (5 bases). CDR3 length: 13 residues. The germline CDR1 and CDR2 sequences are SGHDT and YYEEEE. V dropped 4 bases and J dropped 4 bases, with 9 bases sitting between them. CDR3: CASSVTAYNEQFF. The CDR3, as DNA: TGTGCCAGCAGCGTGACAGCTTACAATGAGCAGTTCTTC.

This clonotype was detected a few times. This sequence joins TRBV29-1 and TRBJ1-2; D ambiguous. Germline lookup yields CDR1 SQVTM and CDR2 ANQGSEA. V dropped 1 base and J dropped 4 bases, with 13 bases sitting between them. The CDR3 is made up of 14 amino acids. CDR3 DNA: TGCAGCGTTGAAGGGCATGCCGGGATCTATGGCTACACCTTC. Translation: CSVEGHAGIYGYTF.

The sample holds a few counts of this clonotype. The chain uses TRBV11-2 and TRBJ2-5, with D possibly being TRBD1 (6 bases). V dropped 5 bases and J dropped 2 bases, with 15 bases sitting between them. The CDR3 extends over 15 amino acids. Germline V gene lookup returns CDR1 SGHAT and CDR2 FQNNGV. As DNA, the CDR3 is TGTGCCAGCAGCGCCAATCCGGGACAACAAGAGACCCAGTACTTC. Its translation: CASSANPGQQETQYF.

This clonotype is classed as medium-sized. The gene calls are TRBV5-1 and TRBJ2-3, with D maybe TRBD1 (6 bases). V was pared by 7 bases and J by 6 bases, with 18 bases between. This CDR3 comprises 14 residues. The germline V gene encodes CDR1 SGHRS and CDR2 YFSETQ. For the CDR3, the DNA is TGCGCCAGCGCTCCCGACAGGTTAGGGGATACGCAGTATTTT. Translated, it gives CASAPDRLGDTQYF.

This clonotype was recorded at least ten times. The V and J genes are TRBV29-1 and TRBJ2-1; 7 nucleotides match TRBD1. The CDR3 consists of 16 residues. Unmatched junction bases numbered 9, after V lost 3 bases and J lost 1 base. The germline gives CDR1 SQVTM, CDR2 ANQGSEA. The CDR3 region has the DNA TGCAGCGTTGACTCCACCAACAGGGGTTCCTACAATGAGCAGTTCTTC. This encodes CSVDSTNRGSYNEQFF.

This clonotype was seen only a few times. The chain is built from TRBV20-1 and TRBJ2-3; D is ambiguous. Looked up from germline, CDR1 is DFQATT and CDR2 is SNEGSKA (reference sequence). CDR3 length: 13 residues. The CDR3 DNA is TGCAGCAGCTTGAGGTTAAACACAGATACGCAGTATTTT. It is translated as CSSLRLNTDTQYF.

In this sample, this clonotype turned up a few times. This chain joins TRBV20-1 and TRBJ2-3; D is uncertain. The germline V gene has CDR1 DFQATT and CDR2 SNEGSKA (reference sequence). This CDR3 region has 11 residues. V gave up 4 bases and J gave up 4 bases, with 6 bases separating them. CDR3 protein: CSATTADTQYF. The CDR3, as DNA: TGCAGTGCTACCACTGCAGATACGCAGTATTTT.

By share, this clonotype ranks as medium-sized. The chain employs TRBV29-1 and TRBJ2-5; the match to TRBD1 covers 7 bases. This CDR3 has 13 residues. J lost 5 bases, V lost 0 bases, and 3 bases had no gene match. Germline loops: CDR1 SQVTM, CDR2 ANQGSEA. The CDR3 DNA sequence: TGCAGCGTTGAAGAAGGGGGCAAGGAGACCCAGTACTTC. Encoded protein: CSVEEGGKETQYF.

This clonotype has only a few counts. J is TRBJ2-3 and V is TRBV12-3 or TRBV12-4, with D perhaps matching TRBD2 (5 bases). V lost 6 bases and J 3 bases, leaving 10 bases between the germline ends. The length of the CDR3 is 13 residues. DNA for the CDR3: TGTGCCAGCAGGGGAGAAAATACAGATACGCAGTATTTT. It specifies CASRGENTDTQYF.

This clonotype came up a few times. The chain carries TRBV19 and TRBJ1-6; TRBD1 is a possible D gene (6 bases). Per germline, CDR1 LNHDA and CDR2 SQIVND (reference sequence). This CDR3 has 16 amino acids. V was trimmed by 10 bases and J by 7 bases, leaving 23 bases between them. CDR3 nucleotide sequence: TGTGCCACCAAGGGGAGCAGGGGCTTCCCAAATTCACCCCTCCACTTT. This encodes CATKGSRGFPNSPLHF.

This clonotype was recorded a few times. V usage is TRBV20-1 and J usage is TRBJ2-7; perhaps TRBD1 as D (6 bases). The CDR3 sequence is 14 residues long. V lost 6 bases, J lost 3 bases, and 18 bases lay in between. Per germline, CDR1 DFQATT and CDR2 SNEGSKA (reference sequence). CDR3 nucleotides: TGCAGTGCACCTGGCGGACAGTCTCTCTACGAGCAGTACTTC. It codes for CSAPGGQSLYEQYF.

This clonotype was seen many times. This sequence joins TRBV20-1 and TRBJ2-2; tentatively, D is TRBD2 (5 bases). Germline CDR1 and CDR2: DFQATT and SNEGSKA (reference sequence). The CDR3 has 18 residues. V lost 0 bases and J lost 1, with 18 bases in between. The CDR3 spells CSARDTDYPALNTGELFF. CDR3 sequence (DNA): TGCAGTGCTAGAGATACCGACTACCCGGCCCTGAACACCGGGGAGCTGTTTTTT.

There are many counts of this clonotype. The chain uses TRBV5-1 and TRBJ1-5, with a weak D call TRBD1 (5 bases). V dropped 3 bases and J dropped 0 bases, with 10 bases sitting between them. Germline V gene sequence: CDR1 SGHRS, CDR2 YFSETQ. The CDR3 loop spans 15 amino acids. The CDR3 nucleotides read TGCGCCAGCAGCTCCGGGACGGATAGCAATCAGCCCCAGCATTTT. Translated, it gives CASSSGTDSNQPQHF.

This clonotype was picked up a small number of times. The chain couples TRBV29-1 to TRBJ2-2, with 10 bases that match TRBD1. The length of the CDR3 is 14 residues. V lost 3 bases, J lost 5 bases, and 3 bases stayed unmatched. CDR1 and CDR2 from the germline V gene are SQVTM and ANQGSEA. CDR3 sequence reads: CSVDPGQGTGELFF. In nucleotides, the CDR3 is TGCAGCGTTGACCCGGGACAGGGGACCGGGGAGCTGTTTTTT.

The rearrangement links TRBV9 to TRBJ2-6, with 8 bases that match TRBD1. Germline V gene data show CDR1 as SGDLS and CDR2 as YYNGEE. The junction had 11 bases not matched to a gene; V was cut back by 6 bases and J by 0 bases. The CDR3 is 18 residues long. The CDR3 bases are TGTGCCAGCAAGGATCCCCAGGGGGCATTCTCTGGGGCCAACGTCCTGACTTTC. This codes for CASKDPQGAFSGANVLTF.

This clonotype was detected many times. V and J are TRBV29-1 and TRBJ1-2; D is uncertain. The CDR3 contains 11 residues. Trimming shortened V by 4 bases and J by 4 bases, and 7 bases separated the two germline ends. Looked up from germline, CDR1 is SQVTM and CDR2 is ANQGSEA. DNA of the CDR3: TGCAGCGTTGGCGGCGGCTATGGCTACACCTTC. Translating it yields CSVGGGYGYTF.